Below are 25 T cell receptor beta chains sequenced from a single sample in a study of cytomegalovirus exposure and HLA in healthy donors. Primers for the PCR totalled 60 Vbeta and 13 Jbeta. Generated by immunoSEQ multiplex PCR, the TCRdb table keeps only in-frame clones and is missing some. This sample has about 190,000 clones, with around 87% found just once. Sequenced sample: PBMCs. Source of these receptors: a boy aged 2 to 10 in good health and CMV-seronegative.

CDR3 sequence reads: CASSTPPQGTGNTEAFF. The DNA of the CDR3 is TGTGCCAGCAGCACACCACCCCAAGGGACAGGGAACACTGAAGCTTTCTTT. The chain couples TRBV9 to TRBJ1-1; the match to TRBD1 covers 8 bases. V lost 4 bases to trimming and J lost 1 base; unmatched junction nucleotides: 12. CDR1 is SGDLS, CDR2 YYNGEE, per germline. The CDR3 is 17 residues long.

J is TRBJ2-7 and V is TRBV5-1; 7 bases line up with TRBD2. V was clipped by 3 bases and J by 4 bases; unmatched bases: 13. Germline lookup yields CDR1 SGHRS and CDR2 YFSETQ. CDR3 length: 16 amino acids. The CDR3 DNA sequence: TGCGCCAGCAGCTGGGGAGGGAGCGGGGAGAGGTACGAGCAGTACTTC. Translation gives CASSWGGSGERYEQYF.

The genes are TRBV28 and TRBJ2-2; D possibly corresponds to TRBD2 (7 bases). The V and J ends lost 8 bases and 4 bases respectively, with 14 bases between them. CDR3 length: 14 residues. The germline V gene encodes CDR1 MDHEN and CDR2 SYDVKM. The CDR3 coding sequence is TGTGCCAGCGCGGCGGGGGCTTTCACCGGGGAGCTGTTTTTT. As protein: CASAAGAFTGELFF.

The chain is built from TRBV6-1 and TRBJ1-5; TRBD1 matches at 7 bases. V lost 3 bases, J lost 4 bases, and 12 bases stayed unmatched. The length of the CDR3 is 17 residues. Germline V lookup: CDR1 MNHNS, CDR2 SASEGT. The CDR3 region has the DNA TGTGCCAGCAGTGAGTCCCCTACAGGGGTTTCTAATCAGCCCCAGCATTTT. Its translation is CASSESPTGVSNQPQHF.

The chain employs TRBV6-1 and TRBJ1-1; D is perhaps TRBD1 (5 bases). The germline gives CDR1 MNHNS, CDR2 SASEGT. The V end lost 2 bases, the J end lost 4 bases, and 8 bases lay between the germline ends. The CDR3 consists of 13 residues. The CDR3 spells CASSEKGPTEAFF. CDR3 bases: TGTGCCAGCAGTGAAAAGGGGCCCACTGAAGCTTTCTTT.

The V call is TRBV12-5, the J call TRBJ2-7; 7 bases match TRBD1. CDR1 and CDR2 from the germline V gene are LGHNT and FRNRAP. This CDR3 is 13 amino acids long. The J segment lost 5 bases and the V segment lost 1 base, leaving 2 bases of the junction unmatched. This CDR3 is CASGLGGTDEQYF. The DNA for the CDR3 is TGTGCTAGTGGTTTGGGGGGGACAGACGAGCAGTACTTC.

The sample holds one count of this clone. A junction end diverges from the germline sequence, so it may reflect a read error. As DNA, the CDR3 is TGTTCCAGCAGTGAGACAGGGGGCGCCTACAATGAGCAGTTCTTC. This encodes CSSSETGGAYNEQFF. V and J are TRBV7-9 and TRBJ2-1; TRBD1 matches at 10 bases. This CDR3 comprises 15 residues. Looked up from germline, CDR1 is SEHNR and CDR2 is FQNEAQ (reference sequence).

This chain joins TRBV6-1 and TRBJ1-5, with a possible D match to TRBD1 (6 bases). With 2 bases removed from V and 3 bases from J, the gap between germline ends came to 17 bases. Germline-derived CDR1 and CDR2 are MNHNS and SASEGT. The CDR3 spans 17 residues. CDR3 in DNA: TGTGCCAGCAGTGAACGGTTTTGGGAGGGACACAATCAGCCCCAGCATTTT. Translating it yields CASSERFWEGHNQPQHF.

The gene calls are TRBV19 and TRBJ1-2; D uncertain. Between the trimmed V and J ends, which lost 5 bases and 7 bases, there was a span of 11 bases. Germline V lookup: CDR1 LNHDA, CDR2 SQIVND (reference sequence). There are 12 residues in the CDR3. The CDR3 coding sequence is TGTGCCAGTAGTCGGGAGGAAGGTGGCTACACCTTC. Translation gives CASSREEGGYTF.

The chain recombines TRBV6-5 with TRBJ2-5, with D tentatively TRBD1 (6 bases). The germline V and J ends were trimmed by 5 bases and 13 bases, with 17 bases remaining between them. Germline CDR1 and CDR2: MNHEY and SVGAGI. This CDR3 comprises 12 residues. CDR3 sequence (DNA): TGTGCCAGCAGTCTCGTACCGGGACATCCGTACTTC. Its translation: CASSLVPGHPYF.

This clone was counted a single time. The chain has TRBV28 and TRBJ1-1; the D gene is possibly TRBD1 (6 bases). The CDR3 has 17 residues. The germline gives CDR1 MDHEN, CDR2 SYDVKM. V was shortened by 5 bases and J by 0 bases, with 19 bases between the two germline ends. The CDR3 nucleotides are TGTGCCAGCAGTCCGTACAGGGTTAAAGATATGAACACTGAAGCTTTCTTT. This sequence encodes CASSPYRVKDMNTEAFF.

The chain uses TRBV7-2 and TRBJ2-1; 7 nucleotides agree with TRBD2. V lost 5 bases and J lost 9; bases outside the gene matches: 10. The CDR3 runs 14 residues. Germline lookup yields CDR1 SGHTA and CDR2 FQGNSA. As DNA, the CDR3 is TGTGCCAGCAGCCAACGCGGGGGTCTTGGTGAGCAGTTCTTC. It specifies CASSQRGGLGEQFF.

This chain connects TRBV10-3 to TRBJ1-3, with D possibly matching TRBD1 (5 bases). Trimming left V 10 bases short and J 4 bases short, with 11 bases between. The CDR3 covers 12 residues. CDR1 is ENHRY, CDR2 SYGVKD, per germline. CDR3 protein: CATKGRGNTIYF. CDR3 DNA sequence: TGTGCCACAAAGGGGCGGGGAAACACCATATATTTT.

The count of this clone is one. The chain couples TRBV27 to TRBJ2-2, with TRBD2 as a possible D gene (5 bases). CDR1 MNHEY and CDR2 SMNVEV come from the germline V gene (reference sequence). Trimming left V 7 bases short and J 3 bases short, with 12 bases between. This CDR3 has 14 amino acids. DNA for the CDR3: TGTGCCAGCATGGGTTGGGGAGACACCGGGGAGCTGTTTTTT. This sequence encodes CASMGWGDTGELFF.

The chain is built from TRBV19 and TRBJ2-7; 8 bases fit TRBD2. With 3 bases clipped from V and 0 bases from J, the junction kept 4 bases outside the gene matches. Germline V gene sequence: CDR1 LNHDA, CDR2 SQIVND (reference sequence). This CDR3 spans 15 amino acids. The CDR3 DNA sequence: TGTGCCAGTAGTATCATAGCGGGGTCCTCCTACGAGCAGTACTTC. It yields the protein CASSIIAGSSYEQYF.

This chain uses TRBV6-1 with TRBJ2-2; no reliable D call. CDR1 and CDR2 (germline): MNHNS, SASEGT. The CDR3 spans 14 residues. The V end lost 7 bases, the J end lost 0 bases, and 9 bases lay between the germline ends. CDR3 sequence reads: CASNRRANTGELFF. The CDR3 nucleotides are TGTGCCAGCAATCGTAGAGCGAACACCGGGGAGCTGTTTTTT.

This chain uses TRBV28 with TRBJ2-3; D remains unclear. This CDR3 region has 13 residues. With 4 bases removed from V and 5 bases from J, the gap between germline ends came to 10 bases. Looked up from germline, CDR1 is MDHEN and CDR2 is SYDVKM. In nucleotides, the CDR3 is TGTGCCAGCAGTTCCGATCAGTTAGATACGCAGTATTTT. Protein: CASSSDQLDTQYF.

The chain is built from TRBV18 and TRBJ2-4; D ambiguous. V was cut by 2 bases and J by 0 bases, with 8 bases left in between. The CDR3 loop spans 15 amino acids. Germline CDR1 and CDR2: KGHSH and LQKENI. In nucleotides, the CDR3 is TGTGCCAGCTCACCAGAGACACTAGCCAAAAACATTCAGTACTTC. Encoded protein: CASSPETLAKNIQYF.

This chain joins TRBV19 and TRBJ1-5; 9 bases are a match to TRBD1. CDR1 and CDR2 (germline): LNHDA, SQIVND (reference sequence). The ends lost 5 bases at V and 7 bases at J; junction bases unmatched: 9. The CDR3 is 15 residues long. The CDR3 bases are TGTGCCAGTAGTGCCGGGACAGGGTCAGGCCAGCCCCAGCATTTT. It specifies CASSAGTGSGQPQHF.

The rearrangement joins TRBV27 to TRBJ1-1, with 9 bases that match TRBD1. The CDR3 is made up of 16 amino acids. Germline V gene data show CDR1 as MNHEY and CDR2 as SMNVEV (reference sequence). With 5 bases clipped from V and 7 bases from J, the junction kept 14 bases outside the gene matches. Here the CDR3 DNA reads TGTGCCAGCAGTCCGGGGACAGGGAAGGTGAGGGGTGAAGCTTTCTTT. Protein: CASSPGTGKVRGEAFF.

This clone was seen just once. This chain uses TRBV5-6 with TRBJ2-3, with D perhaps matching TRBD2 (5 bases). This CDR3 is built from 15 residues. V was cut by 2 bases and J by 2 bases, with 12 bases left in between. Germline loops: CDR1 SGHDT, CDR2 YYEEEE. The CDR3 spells CASSLLGDNTDTQYF. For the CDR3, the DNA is TGTGCCAGCAGCTTACTAGGAGATAACACAGATACGCAGTATTTT. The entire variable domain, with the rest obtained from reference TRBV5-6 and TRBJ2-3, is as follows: DAGVTQSPTHLIKTRGQQVTLRCSPKSGHDTVSWYQQALGQGPQFIFQYYEEEERQRGNFPDRFSGHQFPNYSSELNVNALLLGDSALYLCASSLLGDNTDTQYFGPGTRLTVL.

CDR3 nucleotides: TGTGCCAGCAGTGGTAGCGGGGGGGCCACAGATACGCAGTATTTT. Protein product: CASSGSGGATDTQYF. This chain uses TRBV6-4 with TRBJ2-3; 11 nucleotides match TRBD2. CDR1 and CDR2 (germline): MRHNA, SNTAGT. The trim removed 4 bases at V and 2 bases at J, leaving 2 bases unmatched. CDR3 length equals 15 residues.

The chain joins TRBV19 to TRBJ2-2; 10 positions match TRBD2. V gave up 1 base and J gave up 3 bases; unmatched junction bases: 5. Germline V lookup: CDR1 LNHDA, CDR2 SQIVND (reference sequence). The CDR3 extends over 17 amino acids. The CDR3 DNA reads TGTGCCAGTAGTATAGCGGGACTAGCGAGGGACACCGGGGAGCTGTTTTTT. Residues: CASSIAGLARDTGELFF.

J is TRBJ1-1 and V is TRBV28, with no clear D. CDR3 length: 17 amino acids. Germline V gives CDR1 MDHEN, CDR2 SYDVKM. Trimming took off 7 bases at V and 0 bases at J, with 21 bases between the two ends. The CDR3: CASKSGGAETLNTEAFF. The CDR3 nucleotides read TGTGCCAGCAAGTCAGGAGGCGCCGAGACATTGAACACTGAAGCTTTCTTT.

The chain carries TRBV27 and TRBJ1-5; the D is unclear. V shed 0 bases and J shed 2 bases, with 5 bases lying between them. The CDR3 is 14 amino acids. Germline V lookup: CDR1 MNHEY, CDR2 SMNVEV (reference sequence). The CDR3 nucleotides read TGTGCCAGCAGTTTATCGCGAGGCAATCAGCCCCAGCATTTT. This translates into CASSLSRGNQPQHF.